The T cell receptor beta chain under discussion was sequenced for a study of cytomegalovirus exposure and HLA in healthy donors. General study findings and limits: A few chains linked to CMV were shown in vitro to be specific for CMV antigens.

The germline V and J ends were trimmed by 4 bases and 6 bases, with 13 bases remaining between them. The length of the CDR3 is 14 residues. CDR1 and CDR2 from the germline V gene are ENHRY and SYGVKD. Of note for this clone: Its antigen is undetermined.

Sequencing used immunoSEQ multiplex PCR; TCRdb keeps in-frame clones, though not all of them. The top ten hold about an eighth of the sample, which has some 200,000 clones, roughly 84% seen once. The chain uses TRBV10-3 and TRBJ1-3; maybe TRBD1 (5 bases). The sample consisted of PBMCs. The source of this sequence is a woman in her twenties or thirties in good health and CMV-seropositive. CDR3 amino acids: CAISGDGALNTIYF. DNA of the CDR3: TGTGCCATCAGTGGGGATGGGGCCCTAAACACCATATATTTT.